These 4 T cell receptor beta chains originate from one sample sequenced in a study of PD-L1 blockade in urothelial cancer. Repertoires were generated with immunoSEQ multiplex PCR, while TCRdb's copy carries only in-frame clones and drops some. Altogether tens of thousands of clones are present, 60% to 85% being singletons, with the ten largest covering less than 4.5%. The sample in question was PBMCs, obtained around atezolizumab (anti-PD-L1) treatment. The receptors derive from a man in his sixties or seventies with urothelial cancer.

This clone has only one observation. The chain joins TRBV5-6 to TRBJ1-5, with 7 bases matching TRBD1. The V gene's germline CDR1 is SGHDT and CDR2 YYEEEE. This CDR3 comprises 15 residues. V lost 2 bases, J lost 2 bases, and 4 bases stayed unmatched. CDR3 in DNA: TGTGCCAGCAGCTTACAGGGGAGTGGCAATCAGCCCCAGCATTTT. Its protein is CASSLQGSGNQPQHF.

The chain carries TRBV6-5 and TRBJ1-3; D call uncertain. V dropped 2 bases and J dropped 2 bases, with 10 bases sitting between them. The germline gives CDR1 MNHEY, CDR2 SVGAGI. This CDR3 has 15 amino acids. The CDR3 bases are TGTGCCAGCAGTTACGCGCCCGGTCCTGGAAACACCATATATTTT. Translating gives CASSYAPGPGNTIYF.

This chain links TRBV5-1 with TRBJ1-1; D might be TRBD1 (6 bases). The germline V gene has CDR1 SGHRS and CDR2 YFSETQ. The V end lost 3 bases, the J end lost 1 base, and 7 bases lay between the germline ends. This CDR3 is built from 13 residues. DNA of the CDR3: TGCGCCAGCAGCTCCAGGGGGAACACTGAAGCTTTCTTT. Protein product: CASSSRGNTEAFF.

The rearrangement uses TRBV2 and TRBJ1-6; D gene ambiguous. The germline V and J ends were trimmed by 3 bases and 5 bases, with 11 bases remaining between them. Germline CDR1 is SNHLY and CDR2 is FYNNEI. CDR3 length: 15 residues. CDR3 protein: CASSDSGRNNSPLHF. In nucleotides, the CDR3 is TGTGCCAGCAGTGATAGTGGCAGGAATAATTCACCCCTCCACTTT. The full variable domain, rest sourced from reference TRBV2 and TRBJ1-6, is EPEVTQTPSHQVTQMGQEVILRCVPISNHLYFYWYRQILGQKVEFLVSFYNNEISEKSEIFDDQFSVERPDGSNFTLKIRSTKLEDSAMYFCASSDSGRNNSPLHFGNGTRLTVT.